Listed below are T cell receptor beta chains from one sample, sequenced in a study of Ad26.COV2.S vaccination and SARS-CoV-2 variants. Clones were sequenced by immunoSEQ multiplex PCR, and TCRdb holds only the in-frame ones, with some missing. The sample lists about 370,000 clones, more than 85% occurring once. The sequences come from peripheral blood, collected in a trial of Ad26.COV2.S vaccine versus placebo. The receptor source for this set is a person aged 18-65 years who received the Ad26.COV2.S COVID-19 vaccine or a placebo. The CDR3 runs from the conserved cysteine through the conserved F or W. A D gene is named only where the DNA matches it firmly. Part of the rows lack a size; the others show once, few, many or a class for expanded clones.

J	D	V	size	CDR3	DNA
TRBJ1-2	.	TRBV20-1	.	CSRSGLGYTF	TGCAGCCGGAGCGGGTTGGGCTACACCTTC
TRBJ1-2	.	TRBV19	.	CASSSPGRNGYTF	TGTGCCAGTAGTAGTCCGGGACGGAATGGCTACACCTTC
TRBJ1-3	.	TRBV5-8	.	CASSLSGNGNTIYF	TGTGCCAGCAGCTTGTCCGGGAATGGAAACACCATATATTTT
TRBJ2-6	.	TRBV30	few	CAWSKQGFGANVLTF	TGTGCCTGGAGTAAACAGGGCTTTGGGGCCAACGTCCTGACTTTC
TRBJ1-2	.	TRBV7-2	few	CASSFGAGAEVYGYTF	TGTGCCAGCAGCTTCGGGGCAGGGGCAGAAGTCTATGGCTACACCTTC
TRBJ1-1	TRBD1	TRBV11-2	.	CASSSLPHMDRAGTEAFF	TGTGCCAGCAGCTCGCTACCACATATGGACAGGGCGGGCACTGAAGCTTTCTTT
TRBJ2-7	.	TRBV7-2	.	CASSFWQSSYEQYF	TGTGCCAGCAGCTTCTGGCAGAGCTCCTACGAGCAGTACTTC
TRBJ2-3	TRBD2	TRBV7-2	.	CASSLVGSGAVTDTQYF	TGTGCCAGCAGCTTAGTTGGGAGCGGGGCGGTAACAGATACGCAGTATTTT
TRBJ2-1	TRBD1	TRBV2	.	CASSRQGSYNEQFF	TGTGCCAGCAGCCGACAGGGGTCCTACAATGAGCAGTTCTTC
TRBJ1-3	TRBD1	TRBV28	.	CASTVDRATLIGNTIYF	TGTGCCAGCACCGTTGACAGGGCCACTCTCATTGGAAACACCATATATTTT